These 22 T cell receptor beta chains originate from one sample sequenced in a study of cytomegalovirus exposure and HLA in healthy donors. The primer mix had 60 Vbeta and 13 Jbeta primers. Data came from immunoSEQ multiplex PCR; TCRdb stores just in-frame clones and leaves some out. The repertoire has just over 150,000 clones, under 80% of them found once; the top ten carry approximately 1.5%. The sequenced sample consisted of PBMCs. The receptors were gathered from a woman aged 25 to 39 in good health and CMV-seronegative.

The genes are TRBV5-1 and TRBJ1-2; unclear D gene. V gave up 0 bases and J gave up 6 bases, with 15 bases separating them. The length of the CDR3 is 15 residues. Germline lookup yields CDR1 SGHRS and CDR2 YFSETQ. The CDR3 DNA reads TGCGCCAGCAGCTTGGTCGAGGGTCGGGAAGATGGCTACACCTTC. Translation gives CASSLVEGREDGYTF. Supplemented by reference TRBV5-1 and TRBJ1-2, the full variable domain reads KAGVTQTPRYLIKTRGQQVTLSCSPISGHRSVSWYQQTPGQGLQFLFEYFSETQRNKGNFPGRFSGRQFSNSRSEMNVSTLELGDSALYLCASSLVEGREDGYTFGSGTRLTVV.

This chain uses TRBV19 with TRBJ1-2; TRBD1 might be the D (6 bases). The CDR3 sequence is 17 residues long. Between the trimmed V and J ends, which lost 7 bases and 1 base, there was a span of 22 bases. CDR1 is LNHDA and CDR2 is SQIVND in the germline V gene (reference sequence). CDR3 DNA: TGTGCCAGTATTTCGGGCGCCGGGACAAACCGTAACTATGGCTACACCTTC. It translates to CASISGAGTNRNYGYTF.

The chain uses TRBV5-1 and TRBJ2-1; D is undetermined. Germline assignment: CDR1 SGHRS and CDR2 YFSETQ. This CDR3 has 14 amino acids. V lost 0 bases, J lost 3 bases, and 7 bases lay in between. CDR3 sequence: CASSLADFYNEQFF. CDR3 sequence (DNA): TGCGCCAGCAGCTTGGCAGACTTCTACAATGAGCAGTTCTTC. The complete variable domain, with remaining parts taken from reference TRBV5-1 and TRBJ2-1, reads KAGVTQTPRYLIKTRGQQVTLSCSPISGHRSVSWYQQTPGQGLQFLFEYFSETQRNKGNFPGRFSGRQFSNSRSEMNVSTLELGDSALYLCASSLADFYNEQFFGPGTRLTVL.

CDR3 DNA sequence: TGTGCCAGCAGTGAAGAGGGCCCTCAGTACTTC. It specifies CASSEEGPQYF. The rearrangement links TRBV6-5 to TRBJ2-7; D possibly corresponds to TRBD2 (5 bases). The CDR3 covers 11 residues. Trimming stripped 5 bases from V and 10 bases from J, with 12 bases between. CDR1 MNHEY and CDR2 SVGAGI come from the germline V gene.

The chain carries TRBV6-6 and TRBJ1-5; TRBD1 matches 9 bases. CDR3 length equals 15 residues. Germline V CDR1 and CDR2: MNHNY, SVGAGI (reference sequence). The V segment lost 6 bases and the J segment 8 bases; nucleotides outside the gene matches: 11. The CDR3 DNA reads TGTGCCAGCAGCCAACTGGGACAGGGAATAGAGCCCCAGCATTTT. It yields the protein CASSQLGQGIEPQHF.

This rearrangement joins TRBV7-2 to TRBJ1-1, with D hard to call. The CDR3 length is 13 residues. V was clipped by 5 bases and J by 5 bases, with 12 bases between them. CDR1 and CDR2 (germline): SGHTA, FQGNSA. In DNA, the CDR3 is TGTGCCAGCAGCGTGGGTGGAGGGACTGAAGCTTTCTTT. The encoded protein is CASSVGGGTEAFF.

With regard to this clone: This sample includes further DNA sequences coding for the same CDR3. CDR3 region: CASSPGQGEQPQHF. CDR3 in DNA: TGTGCCAGCAGTCCTGGACAGGGAGAGCAGCCCCAGCATTTT. The V and J genes are TRBV2 and TRBJ1-5; TRBD1 aligns across 8 bases. Germline loops: CDR1 SNHLY, CDR2 FYNNEI. Unmatched junction bases numbered 7, after V lost 5 bases and J lost 7 bases. This CDR3 region has 14 residues.

This chain uses TRBV30 with TRBJ1-2, with D unresolved. Trimming cost V 5 bases and J 2 bases, with 12 bases left between them. Per germline, CDR1 GTSNPN and CDR2 SVGIG (reference sequence). The CDR3 spans 13 residues. The CDR3 is CAWDISVNYGYTF. In nucleotides, the CDR3 is TGTGCCTGGGACATTAGCGTCAACTATGGCTACACCTTC.

In DNA, the CDR3 is TGTGCCAGTAGTATATTTCCGGGACAGGGGAGGGGAGAGCAGTACTTC. Translating it yields CASSIFPGQGRGEQYF. The V gene is TRBV19, the J gene TRBJ2-5; TRBD1 aligns across 10 bases. The germline V gene has CDR1 LNHDA and CDR2 SQIVND (reference sequence). The CDR3 totals 16 residues. Trimming cost V 2 bases and J 11 bases; bases outside gene matches: 14. Full variable domain (outside the CDR3, taken from reference TRBV19 and TRBJ2-5): DGGITQSPKYLFRKEGQNVTLSCEQNLNHDAMYWYRQDPGQGLRLIYYSQIVNDFQKGDIAEGYSVSREKKESFPLTVTSAQKNPTAFYLCASSIFPGQGRGEQYFGPGTRLLVL.

Written as DNA, the CDR3 is TGTGCCAGTGCGACTAGCGGGGGGGGCACAGATACGCAGTATTTT. This gives the protein CASATSGGGTDTQYF. The rearrangement links TRBV19 to TRBJ2-3; 14 bases are a match to TRBD2. Germline CDR1 is LNHDA and CDR2 is SQIVND (reference sequence). Unmatched junction bases numbered 2, after V lost 8 bases and J lost 1 base. The length of the CDR3 is 15 residues.

CDR3 coding DNA: TGTGCCAGCAGCTTGAGGACAGGGGGCGGGGGCTACACCTTC. It yields the protein CASSLRTGGGGYTF. The chain has TRBV5-4 and TRBJ1-2; 11 bases align to TRBD1. Germline trimming cut 1 base from V and 8 bases from J; bases unmatched to any gene: 4. Germline V CDR1 and CDR2: SGHNT, YYREEE (reference sequence). The CDR3 spans 14 residues.

The chain combines TRBV5-1 with TRBJ1-2; D possibly corresponds to TRBD1 (5 bases). The CDR3 totals 13 residues. V was shortened by 4 bases and J by 7 bases, with 14 bases between the two germline ends. Germline V gene sequence: CDR1 SGHRS, CDR2 YFSETQ. CDR3 protein: CASSLSYQGGYTF. In DNA form, the CDR3 reads TGCGCCAGCAGCCTTAGCTATCAGGGTGGCTACACCTTC.

The chain is built from TRBV27 and TRBJ2-3, with TRBD1 as a possible D gene (5 bases). Between the trimmed V and J ends, which lost 4 bases and 2 bases, there was a span of 10 bases. There are 14 residues in the CDR3. Germline V gene sequence: CDR1 MNHEY, CDR2 SMNVEV (reference sequence). Here the CDR3 reads CASSSLTDTDTQYF. CDR3 bases: TGTGCCAGCAGTTCCCTGACAGACACAGATACGCAGTATTTT.

This chain links TRBV30 with TRBJ1-4, with unresolved D. Per the germline V gene, CDR1 is GTSNPN and CDR2 is SVGIG (reference sequence). The CDR3 spans 15 residues. V lost 1 base to trimming and J lost 3 bases, with 12 bases between them. The DNA of the CDR3 is TGTGCCTGGAGTGGTATGCGGAGAGCTAATGAAAAACTGTTTTTT. Translating gives CAWSGMRRANEKLFF.

The rearrangement joins TRBV15 to TRBJ1-1; no clear D. The CDR3 length is 13 residues. Germline V CDR1 and CDR2: LNHNV, YYDKDF (reference sequence). The V and J ends lost 7 bases and 4 bases respectively, with 13 bases between them. The CDR3 nucleotides are TGTGCCACCAATGATAGGGAGAGCACTGAAGCTTTCTTT. Amino acid sequence: CATNDRESTEAFF.

This sequence joins TRBV19 and TRBJ1-5; no definite D call. The germline V and J ends were trimmed by 5 bases and 6 bases, with 8 bases remaining between them. The CDR3 totals 12 residues. Looked up from germline, CDR1 is LNHDA and CDR2 is SQIVND (reference sequence). DNA of the CDR3: TGTGCCAGTAGTGGCCGAGGTCAGCCCCAGCATTTT. Translation gives CASSGRGQPQHF.

This chain uses TRBV7-2 with TRBJ1-2; D ambiguous. CDR3 length equals 12 residues. CDR1 is SGHTA and CDR2 is FQGNSA in the germline V gene. Trimming stripped 1 base from V and 8 bases from J, with 8 bases between. The CDR3 protein is CASSLGAGGYTF. The CDR3 region has the DNA TGTGCCAGCAGCTTAGGGGCGGGGGGCTACACCTTC.

This chain joins TRBV27 and TRBJ2-3; 8 bases align to TRBD1. Germline CDR1 and CDR2: MNHEY and SMNVEV (reference sequence). J gave up 4 bases and V 1 base, and 7 bases lay outside the gene matches. The CDR3 has 16 amino acids. The CDR3 region has the DNA TGTGCCAGCAGTTTATGGGCCAGGGGGCGAGCAGATACGCAGTATTTT. Residues: CASSLWARGRADTQYF.

The V call is TRBV9, the J call TRBJ1-5; 7 bases agree with TRBD1. Looked up from germline, CDR1 is SGDLS and CDR2 is YYNGEE. This CDR3 has 18 amino acids. With V trimmed by 0 bases and J by 7 bases, 16 bases remained unmatched. The CDR3, as DNA: TGTGCCAGCAGCGTAGAGAGCGGGTTGACAGGGAGGAGACAGCCCCAGCATTTT. This translates into CASSVESGLTGRRQPQHF.

This sequence joins TRBV6-6 and TRBJ1-1, with D possibly TRBD1 on 6 matching bases. From germline, CDR1 is MNHNY and CDR2 SVGAGI (reference sequence). The CDR3 sequence is 15 residues long. The V and J ends lost 6 bases and 6 bases respectively, with 20 bases between them. This chain's CDR3 is CASRIQGERFAEAFF. As DNA, the CDR3 is TGTGCCAGCAGAATACAGGGTGAGAGGTTCGCTGAAGCTTTCTTT.

This CDR3 is CASRTDYTGELFF. CDR3 nucleotide sequence: TGTGCCAGCAGGACAGACTACACCGGGGAGCTGTTTTTT. The chain links TRBV6-1 to TRBJ2-2; D possibly corresponds to TRBD1 (5 bases). This CDR3 is built from 13 residues. The germline V and J ends were trimmed by 6 bases and 3 bases, with 8 bases remaining between them. The germline V gene encodes CDR1 MNHNS and CDR2 SASEGT.

The chain joins TRBV11-3 to TRBJ2-1; TRBD2 agrees at 14 bases. V dropped 5 bases and J dropped 8; count of bases not matched to a gene: 5. CDR1 SGHNT and CDR2 YENEEA come from the germline V gene. This CDR3 has 15 amino acids. Here the CDR3 DNA reads TGTGCCAGCAGCCCCGGGACTAGCGGGGGCTATGAGCAGTTCTTC. Translating gives CASSPGTSGGYEQFF.